This entry concerns a single TCR beta chain. Profiled with immunoSEQ multiplex PCR; TCRdb holds only in-frame clones, not every one. The table lists fewer than 150,000 clones, about 79% of them singletons, with about a sixth in the top ten. The entry originates in a study of blood T cell repertoires in COVID-19. The CDR3 runs 13 residues. CDR1 GTSNPN and CDR2 SVGIG come from the germline V gene (reference sequence). V gave up 4 bases and J gave up 0 bases; unmatched junction bases: 2. Specimen: peripheral blood. This TCR was sampled from a woman aged 45-65 years with acute or convalescent COVID-19. The rearrangement joins TRBV30 to TRBJ1-1, with 7 positions matching TRBD1. In DNA, the CDR3 is TGTGCCTGGAAGGGACAGCTGAACACTGAAGCTTTCTTT. It translates to CAWKGQLNTEAFF.